This TCR beta chain was captured by sequencing in a study of tumor-infiltrating lymphocytes in primary liver carcinoma. Reverse transcription of 500 ng total RNA with a constant-region primer produced TCR beta cDNA. Three nested multiplex PCR rounds, a slightly modified ARM-PCR, produced the libraries for TCR beta. A C-beta reverse primer was combined with TRBV1-TRBV30 forward primers in the first two PCR rounds, and each round had 10 cycles. TCRdb processed the multiplex PCR reads anew with MiXCR; each CDR3 protein has one entry. This repertoire shows fewer than 400,000 distinct CDR3 sequences, almost 60% found once; its top ten account for about 15%. CDR1 is MDHEN, CDR2 SYDVKM, per germline. The CDR3 contains 15 residues. Out of unsorted whole blood came the blood RNA, and germline DNA was extracted as well. There were only treatment-naive patients, all with chronic HBV infection. Comments on this clonotype: At one of its ends the junction is not consistent with the germline gene, which may arise from a read error.

This clonotype was obtained from a woman aged 25 to 39 with primary liver carcinoma and hepatitis B virus infection. The V and J genes are TRBV28 and TRBJ1-3; TRBD1 is a possible D gene (5 bases). The sample consisted of peripheral blood. The CDR3 DNA sequence: TGTGCCATCAGTTTACTCGGGGGGGTTGGAAACACCATATATTTT. Amino acids: CAISLLGGVGNTIYF.